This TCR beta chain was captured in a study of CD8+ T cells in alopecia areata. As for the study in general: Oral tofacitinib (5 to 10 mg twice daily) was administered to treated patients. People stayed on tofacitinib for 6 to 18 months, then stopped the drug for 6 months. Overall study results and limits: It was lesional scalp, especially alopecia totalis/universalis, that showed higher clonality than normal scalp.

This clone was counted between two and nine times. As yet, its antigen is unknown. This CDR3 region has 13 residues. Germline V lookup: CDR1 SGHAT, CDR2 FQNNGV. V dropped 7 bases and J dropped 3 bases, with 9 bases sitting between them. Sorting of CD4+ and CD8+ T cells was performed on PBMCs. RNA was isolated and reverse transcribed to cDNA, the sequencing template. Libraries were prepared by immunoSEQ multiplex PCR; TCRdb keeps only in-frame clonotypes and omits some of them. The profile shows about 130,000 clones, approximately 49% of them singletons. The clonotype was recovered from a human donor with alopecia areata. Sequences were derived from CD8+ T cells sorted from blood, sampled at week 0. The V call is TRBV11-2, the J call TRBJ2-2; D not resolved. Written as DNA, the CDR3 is TGTGCCAGCATTAATCCCGACACCGGGGAGCTGTTTTTT. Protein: CASINPDTGELFF.